Here is one T cell receptor beta chain with its context. The sample holds one count of this clone. What this receptor recognizes is not known. No qualities accompany the bases; no much larger clone lies one base away. These data are taken from a study of cytomegalovirus exposure and HLA in healthy donors (dated by TCRdb to the late 2010s). Broadly, across the study: An earlier analysis of about 530 of the donors reported about 300 Gb of sequence data and 117 million unique TCR beta sequences obtained from roughly 180 million T cells. Roughly 320 gigabases of sequencing data and around 88 million unique TCR sequences made up an early release that covered approximately 620 HLA-typed donors. Of the roughly 400 genotyped donors, around 81% fell in the genetic ancestry cluster associated with self-reported Caucasian donors. The study was designed to test whether signatures of past pathogen exposure could be identified by cataloging public T cell receptors. The T cell repertoires of 670 or so subjects were profiled by immunosequencing and related to cytomegalovirus serostatus. Along with the roughly 700-subject first cohort, a separate validation cohort of 120 different subjects was used. High-throughput TCR immunosequencing, statistical association of individual TCRs with disease status, and machine learning were combined to predict cytomegalovirus infection status. In a later analysis, previously published TCR beta repertoires from 666 donors were re-analyzed and high-resolution HLA genotyping was added so that TCR occurrence patterns could be studied. The later analysis used no new phenotypic data to find candidate immune exposures, relying instead on TCR beta sequences and their occurrence across donors. An earlier analysis of fewer than 700 of the donors applied high-throughput TCR beta sequencing to assess whether each TCR beta V gene segment acted as functional or pseudogenic. Donor age, sex, ethnicity and CMV serostatus were compiled alongside the repertoire data. In a later genetic analysis, genome-wide SNP genotypes for about three fifths of the roughly 670 donors were used, and that subset was treated as a discovery cohort. Every repertoire in the discovery cohort had been generated on one and the same sequencing platform. Both class I and class II loci were covered by HLA typing, at four-digit resolution. Typing coverage differed by locus: A, B, C, DRB1 and DQB1 were typed in roughly 620-630 donors, DQA1 in about 560, DPA1 in some 570, and DPB1 in 400 to 480. About five DR-DQ haplotypes were handled as single units for association and clustering because linkage in the cohort was strong. On average, 235,054 unique TCR beta nucleotide sequences were sequenced per donor among 398 genotyped donors of the cohort, with around 19% of those sequences being non-productive. General findings and caveats noted by the study authors: Sequencing depth was assumed to be roughly uniform across donors in the presence/absence analyses, though that assumption may not hold. A cluster of highly shared sequence variants was judged likely to be a technical artifact of the sequencing pipeline. Because HLA typing was unavailable for some donors at each locus, only the typed subset was used in association tests. A further reported finding was that TCR beta sequences accurately predicted the HLA-A and HLA-B alleles for most subjects in the first cohort. Specific HLA alleles were associated with roughly 16,000 TCR beta sequences at a false discovery rate of 0.05 in a later analysis. According to a later genetic analysis, donors in an Asian-associated ancestry cluster had fewer N-insertions in productive TCRs than the approximately 690-donor mean. A later analysis found that most CMV-associated TCR beta chains appeared HLA-restricted, with HLA associations seemingly driven largely by CMV exposure. Three of the identified cytomegalovirus-associated TCR beta chains were confirmed in vitro to be specific for cytomegalovirus antigens. This cohort had only TCR beta chains sequenced, and the lack of alpha or paired-chain data limited which features could be detected. For the cohort, immune exposure information was limited to CMV serostatus. In a later analysis, TCR association rates were found to vary across HLA loci, with the most associated TCRs seen for DRB1 alleles and the fewest for HLA-C alleles. In an earlier analysis of about 550 of the donors, most TCR beta V segments were observed in productive rearrangements about 90% or about 30% of the time, broadly matching IMGT annotations. When HLA alleles, especially DR and DQ, strongly co-occurred, attributing TCR associations to individual alleles was difficult. Because the 87-base-pair reads could not distinguish some IMGT-functional V segments, including TRBV6-2 and TRBV6-3, those segments were excluded. Compared with equally common non-associated chains, HLA-associated TCR beta chains in a later analysis were more clonally expanded and had lower generation probabilities. According to the authors, the approach could potentially be generalized to other disease states and immunological phenotypes. In a later genetic analysis, a missense DCLRE1C variant was associated with V-gene and J-gene trimming of TCR beta chains, and the association was replicated in an independent cohort. Linkage disequilibrium might explain the correlated functional status among segregating V segments, but an unknown experimental factor could not be excluded. The classifier was reported to diagnose cytomegalovirus status with high specificity and sensitivity in both the original and validation cohorts. Fewer than 20 rarely observed V segments, including chromosome 9 orphons, were excluded from the earlier analysis of a few hundred of the donors because counts were too low. Several of the top co-occurrence clusters appeared to be linked to parvovirus B19, influenza, CMV and Epstein-Barr virus, according to a later analysis. While some public TCRs were present in many individuals, most TCR sequences turned up only very rarely across donors. The study gave a list of under 200 TCR beta chains associated with cytomegalovirus.

The cohort comprised fewer than 750 healthy bone marrow donors. At the time of sampling, all cohort members were nominally healthy, though unrecorded immune exposures were likely present. The donor tested CMV seronegative and was one of the 352 seronegative cohort members. Each donor provided a peripheral blood sample, and peripheral blood mononuclear cells were used for TCR beta sequencing. Genomic DNA extraction from the blood cell samples was performed with the Qiagen DNeasy Blood Extraction Kit. Receptor libraries were prepared by the immunoSEQ multiplex PCR assay. The multiplex PCR relied on a mix of 60 forward primers for TCR Vbeta segments and 13 reverse primers for TCR Jbeta segments. Amplification of the CDR3 region of rearranged TCR beta genes was performed with a multiplex PCR assay on genomic DNA. The Illumina HiSeq System was used to sequence the amplified TCR beta libraries as 87-base-pair reads. The authors' pipeline ran thus. A later analysis counted tens of millions of unique TCR beta chains across the 650 to 700 repertoires, and around 9.9 million of these chains were shared by at least two donors. To remove PCR and sequencing errors, raw reads were error-corrected and collapsed into unique sequences using a nearest-neighbor algorithm that merged closely related sequences. CDR3 sequences were aligned to IMGT reference sequences to assign V, D and J gene segments. For a sequence to be retained, a match of at least six nucleotides to both a V gene segment and a J gene segment was required. A rearrangement was called productive if the CDR3 had no stop codons and remained in frame with V and J, and every other rearrangement was called non-productive. CDR3 was defined by IMGT convention, running from the second conserved V-encoded cysteine to the conserved J-encoded phenylalanine. The earlier analysis of about 530 of the donors excluded any sequence lacking an unambiguous match to a single V gene segment. An earlier analysis of roughly 590 of the donors called V segments functional above 56.7% productive rearrangements and segregating when the between-donor standard deviation exceeded 5%. A statistical classification framework was built for diagnosing cytomegalovirus status from the catalog of TCR beta chain sequences. In a later analysis, V and J genes were assigned by comparing TCR nucleotide sequences against IMGT/GENE-DB human TR gene sequences. A later analysis assigned CDR3 sequences and most-parsimonious VDJ recombination scenarios with the TCRdist pipeline. A later analysis defined each TCR beta chain by its CDR3 amino acid sequence plus V-gene family, and excluded reads lacking a unique V-gene family. As a way to deal with suspected cross-contamination and a sequencing artifact, a later analysis dropped hundreds of nucleotide sequences that were highly shared and had low generation probability. In a later analysis, a clonal expansion index was calculated for each public chain from normalized within-repertoire ranks of inferred template counts. Generation probabilities in a later analysis came from a VDJ recombination model fitted to out-of-frame rearrangements, and those results were checked against IGoR. A later analysis scored TCR-TCR, TCR-HLA and TCR-CMV co-occurrence with hypergeometric tests, applying a repertoire-size bias correction to TCR pairs. To estimate false discovery rates, a later analysis permuted the HLA or CMV assignments 20 times. In a later analysis, co-occurring TCRs were grouped with DBSCAN, and TCRdist sequence similarity was added when clustering was performed within HLA-allele-positive subsets. Repertoires with fewer than 30,000 or more than 120,000 public chains were left out of co-occurrence clustering, as were a handful of repertoires with anomalous nucleotide sharing. The table was pulled from immuneACCESS by TCRdb, which kept in-frame rearrangements only. Such tables lose some clones; where checked, under half of the loss comes from unresolved V genes, and the rest has no known cause. Clone size and the V and J calls come from that table; the DNA yielded D and trimming. The sample profile shows over 95,000 clones; less than 80% of them were found once. The top ten constitute roughly 2% of the sample.

Reading the germline V gene (reference sequence) gives CDR1 MNHEY and CDR2 SMNVEV. The junction shows trimming of 6 bases on V and 4 bases on J, and the gene matches do not reach 4 bases of it. The CDR3 holds 13 amino acids from the cysteine to the phenylalanine. This entry keeps only the CDR3 DNA: 39 bases, framed from base 1. The chain is made from TRBV27 and TRBJ1-2; 8 bases in the middle match TRBD1. The sequence derives from a man aged 40-50 years in good health and CMV-seronegative. The sample taken for sequencing was PBMCs. The DNA reads TGTGCCAGCAGAAACGACAGGGGCTATGGCTACACCTTC. It specifies CASRNDRGYGYTF.